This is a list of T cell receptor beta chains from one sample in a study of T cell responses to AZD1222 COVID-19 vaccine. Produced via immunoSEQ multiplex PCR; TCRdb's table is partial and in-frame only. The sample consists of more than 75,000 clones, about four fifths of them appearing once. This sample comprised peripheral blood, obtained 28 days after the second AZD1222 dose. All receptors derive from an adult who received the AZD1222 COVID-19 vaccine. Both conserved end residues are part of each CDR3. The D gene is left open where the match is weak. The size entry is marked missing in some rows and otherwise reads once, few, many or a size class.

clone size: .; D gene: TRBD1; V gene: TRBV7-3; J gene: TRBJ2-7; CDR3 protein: CASSSGQSSSYEQYF; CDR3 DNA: TGTGCCAGCAGCTCGGGACAGAGTAGCTCCTACGAGCAGTACTTC
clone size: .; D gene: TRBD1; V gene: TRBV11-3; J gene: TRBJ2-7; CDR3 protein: CASSRQGAGEQYF; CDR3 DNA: TGTGCCAGCAGCCGTCAGGGGGCGGGCGAGCAGTACTTC
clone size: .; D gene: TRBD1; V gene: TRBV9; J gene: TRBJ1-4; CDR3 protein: CASSDGTGNNEKLFF; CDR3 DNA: TGTGCCAGCAGCGACGGGACAGGGAATAATGAAAAACTGTTTTTT
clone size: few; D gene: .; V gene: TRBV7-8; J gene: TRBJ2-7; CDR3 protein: CASRTPRGPAYEQYF; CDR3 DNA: TGTGCCAGCAGGACACCCCGGGGGCCGGCCTACGAGCAGTACTTC
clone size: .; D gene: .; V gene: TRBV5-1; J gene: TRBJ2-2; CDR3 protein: CASMISLNTGELFF; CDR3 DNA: TGCGCCAGCATGATCAGCCTGAACACCGGGGAGCTGTTTTTT
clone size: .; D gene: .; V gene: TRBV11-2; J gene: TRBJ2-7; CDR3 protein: CASSSPAYEQYF; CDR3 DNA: TGTGCCAGCAGCTCACCCGCCTACGAGCAGTACTTC
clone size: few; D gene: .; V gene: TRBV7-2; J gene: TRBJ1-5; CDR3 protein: CASSLERAGNQPQHF; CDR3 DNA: TGTGCCAGCAGCTTAGAGAGGGCAGGGAATCAGCCCCAGCATTTT
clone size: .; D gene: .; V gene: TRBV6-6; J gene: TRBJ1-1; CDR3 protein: CASSYTRGEAFF; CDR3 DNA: TGTGCCAGCAGTTACACTCGAGGGGAAGCTTTCTTT
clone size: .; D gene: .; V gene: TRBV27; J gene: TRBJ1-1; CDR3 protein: CASSFLRGGTEAFF; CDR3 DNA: TGTGCCAGCAGTTTTCTCAGGGGAGGCACTGAAGCTTTCTTT
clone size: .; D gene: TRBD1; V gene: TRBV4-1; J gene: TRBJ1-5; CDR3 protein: CASSQDRVGQGVYFNQPQHF; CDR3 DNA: TGCGCCAGCAGCCAAGATCGAGTTGGACAGGGGGTCTACTTCAATCAGCCCCAGCATTTT
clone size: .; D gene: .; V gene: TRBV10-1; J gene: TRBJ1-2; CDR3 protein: CASRLGRRYGYTF; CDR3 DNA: TGCGCCAGCAGACTCGGGCGCCGCTATGGCTACACCTTC
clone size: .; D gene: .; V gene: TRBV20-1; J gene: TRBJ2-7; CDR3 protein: CSASPTSGGPYEQYF; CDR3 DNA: TGCAGTGCTAGTCCCACTTCCGGCGGCCCCTACGAGCAGTACTTC
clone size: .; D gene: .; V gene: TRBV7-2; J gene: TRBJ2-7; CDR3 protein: CASRPHSGRTPDEQYF; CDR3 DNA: TGTGCCAGCAGGCCCCACAGCGGCCGTACCCCCGACGAGCAGTACTTC
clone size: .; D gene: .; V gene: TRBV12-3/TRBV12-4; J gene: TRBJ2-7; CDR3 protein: CASSVGAGHEQYF; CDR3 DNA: TGTGCCAGCAGTGTGGGGGCGGGCCACGAGCAGTACTTC
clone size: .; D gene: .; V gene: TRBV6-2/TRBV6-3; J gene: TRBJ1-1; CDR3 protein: CASSYRTANTEAFF; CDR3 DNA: TGTGCCAGCAGTTACCGGACAGCGAACACTGAAGCTTTCTTT
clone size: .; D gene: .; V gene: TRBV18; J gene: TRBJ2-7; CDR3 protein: CASSPPSRVMGEQYF; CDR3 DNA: TGTGCCAGCTCACCCCCGTCCAGGGTAATGGGCGAGCAGTACTTC
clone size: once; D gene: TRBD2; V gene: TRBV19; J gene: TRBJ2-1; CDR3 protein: CASSKPSSGRADEQFF; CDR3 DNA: TGTGCCAGTAGTAAGCCTTCTAGCGGGAGGGCCGATGAGCAGTTCTTC
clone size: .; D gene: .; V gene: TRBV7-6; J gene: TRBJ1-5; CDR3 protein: CASSLGGGRNQPQHF; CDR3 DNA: TGTGCCAGCAGCTTAGGCGGGGGGCGGAATCAGCCCCAGCATTTT
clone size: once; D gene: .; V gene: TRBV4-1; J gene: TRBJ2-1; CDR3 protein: CASSPQQGSYNEQFF; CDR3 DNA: TGCGCCAGCAGCCCCCAGCAGGGATCCTACAATGAGCAGTTCTTC
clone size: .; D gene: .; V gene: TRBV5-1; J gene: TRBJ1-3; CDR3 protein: CASSIGVSGNTIYF; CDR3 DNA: TGCGCCAGCAGCATAGGAGTATCCGGAAACACCATATATTTT
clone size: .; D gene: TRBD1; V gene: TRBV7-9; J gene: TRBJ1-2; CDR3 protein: CASSLDRSGGYTF; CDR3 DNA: TGTGCCAGCAGCCTGGACAGGTCGGGCGGCTACACCTTC
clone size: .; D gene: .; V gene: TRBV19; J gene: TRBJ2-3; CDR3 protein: CASSTDRTDTQYF; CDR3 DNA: TGTGCCAGTAGTACGGACCGCACAGATACGCAGTATTTT
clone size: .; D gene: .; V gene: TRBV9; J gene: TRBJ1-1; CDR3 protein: CASSAGPRTGTEAFF; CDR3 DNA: TGTGCCAGCAGCGCGGGACCGAGGACGGGCACTGAAGCTTTCTTT
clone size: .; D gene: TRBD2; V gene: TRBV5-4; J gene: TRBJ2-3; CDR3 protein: CASSPGTSRSTDTQYF; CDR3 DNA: TGTGCCAGCAGCCCTGGGACTAGCCGAAGCACAGATACGCAGTATTTT
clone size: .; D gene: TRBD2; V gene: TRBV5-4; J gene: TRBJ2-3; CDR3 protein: CASSLRLAGSTDTQYF; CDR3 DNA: TGTGCCAGCAGCTTACGACTAGCGGGGAGCACAGATACGCAGTATTTT
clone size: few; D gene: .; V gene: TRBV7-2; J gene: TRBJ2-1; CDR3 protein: CASSLNPQSGYNEQFF; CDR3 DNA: TGTGCCAGCAGCTTAAATCCGCAGAGCGGCTACAATGAGCAGTTCTTC
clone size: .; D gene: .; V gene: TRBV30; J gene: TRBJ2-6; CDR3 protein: CAWRGGKLSGANVLTF; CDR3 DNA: TGTGCCTGGAGGGGGGGCAAACTCTCTGGGGCCAACGTCCTGACTTTC
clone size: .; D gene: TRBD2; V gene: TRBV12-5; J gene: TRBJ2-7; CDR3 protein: CASALEREDEQYF; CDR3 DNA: TGTGCTAGTGCTCTCGAGCGGGAGGACGAGCAGTACTTC
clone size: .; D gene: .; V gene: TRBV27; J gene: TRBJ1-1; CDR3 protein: CASSKDSWNTEAFF; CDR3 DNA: TGTGCCAGCAGTAAGGACAGTTGGAACACTGAAGCTTTCTTT
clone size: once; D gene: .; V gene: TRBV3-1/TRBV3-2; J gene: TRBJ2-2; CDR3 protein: CASSTGTPNTGELFF; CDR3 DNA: TGTGCCAGCAGCACCGGGACACCGAACACCGGGGAGCTGTTTTTT
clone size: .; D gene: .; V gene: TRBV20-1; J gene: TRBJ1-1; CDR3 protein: CSARQGTEAFF; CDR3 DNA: TGCAGTGCTAGACAGGGCACTGAAGCTTTCTTT
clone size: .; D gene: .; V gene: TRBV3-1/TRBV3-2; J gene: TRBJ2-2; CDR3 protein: CASSQVTGELFF; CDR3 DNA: TGTGCCAGCAGCCAAGTCACCGGGGAGCTGTTTTTT
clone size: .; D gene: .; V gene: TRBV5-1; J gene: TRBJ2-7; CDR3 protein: CASSLAGRDSYEQYF; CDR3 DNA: TGCGCCAGCAGCTTGGCGGGGCGGGACTCCTACGAGCAGTACTTC
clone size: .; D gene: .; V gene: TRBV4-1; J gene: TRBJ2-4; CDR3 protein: CASSQPVRGGKNIQYF; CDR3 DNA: TGCGCCAGCAGCCAACCCGTCAGGGGGGGCAAAAACATTCAGTACTTC
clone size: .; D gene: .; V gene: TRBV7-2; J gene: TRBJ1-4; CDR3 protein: CASSDVNEKLFF; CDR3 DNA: TGTGCCAGCAGCGACGTTAATGAAAAACTGTTTTTT
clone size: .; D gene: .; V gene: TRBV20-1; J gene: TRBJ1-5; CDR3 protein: CSASRTNQPQHF; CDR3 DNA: TGCAGTGCTAGTCGGACTAATCAGCCCCAGCATTTT
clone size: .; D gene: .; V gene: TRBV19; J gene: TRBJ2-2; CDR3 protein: CASSIRDSGELFF; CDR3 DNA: TGTGCCAGTAGTATCCGGGACTCCGGGGAGCTGTTTTTT
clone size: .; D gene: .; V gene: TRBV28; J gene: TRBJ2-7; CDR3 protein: CASSLPSPGSRDKSSYEQYF; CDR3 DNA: TGTGCCAGCAGTTTACCATCGCCAGGCAGCAGGGACAAAAGCTCCTACGAGCAGTACTTC
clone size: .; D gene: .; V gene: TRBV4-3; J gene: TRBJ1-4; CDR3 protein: CASSQGGALLNEKLFF; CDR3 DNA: TGCGCCAGCAGCCAGGGGGGGGCCCTACTTAATGAAAAACTGTTTTTT
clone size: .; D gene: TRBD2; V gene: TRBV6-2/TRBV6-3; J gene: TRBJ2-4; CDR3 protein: CASSYSASGRWAKNIQYF; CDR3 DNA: TGTGCCAGCAGTTACTCGGCTAGCGGGAGATGGGCCAAAAACATTCAGTACTTC
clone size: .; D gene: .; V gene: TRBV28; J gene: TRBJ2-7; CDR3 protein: CASTTQVAYEQYF; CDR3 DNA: TGTGCCAGCACCACACAGGTTGCCTACGAGCAGTACTTC
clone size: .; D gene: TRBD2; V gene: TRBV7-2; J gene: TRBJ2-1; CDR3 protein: CASSTRGSGRNEQFF; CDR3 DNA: TGTGCCAGCAGCACCCGGGGTAGCGGGAGGAATGAGCAGTTCTTC
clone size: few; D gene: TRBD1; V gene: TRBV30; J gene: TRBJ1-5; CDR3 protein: CAPPIGQGVNQPQHF; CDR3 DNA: TGTGCTCCTCCCATCGGACAGGGGGTCAATCAGCCCCAGCATTTT
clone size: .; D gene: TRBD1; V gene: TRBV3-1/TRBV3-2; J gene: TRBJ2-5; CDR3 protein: CASSPTGQGTETQYF; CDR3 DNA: TGTGCCAGCAGCCCTACGGGACAGGGGACAGAGACCCAGTACTTC
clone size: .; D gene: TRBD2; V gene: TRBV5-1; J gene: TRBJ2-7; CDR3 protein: CASSLGLAGFSYEQYF; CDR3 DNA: TGCGCCAGCAGCTTGGGTCTAGCGGGTTTCTCCTACGAGCAGTACTTC
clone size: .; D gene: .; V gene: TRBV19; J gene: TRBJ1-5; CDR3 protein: CASSIKQFGGGGNQPQHF; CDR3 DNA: TGTGCCAGTAGTATAAAACAATTTGGGGGAGGTGGTAATCAGCCCCAGCATTTT
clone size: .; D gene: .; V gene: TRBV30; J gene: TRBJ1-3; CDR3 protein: CAWSGGRGAGNTIYF; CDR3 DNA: TGTGCCTGGAGTGGGGGAAGGGGAGCTGGAAACACCATATATTTT
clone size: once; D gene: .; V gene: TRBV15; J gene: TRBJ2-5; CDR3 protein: CATSRGSASQETQYF; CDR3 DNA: TGTGCCACCAGCAGAGGATCCGCCAGCCAAGAGACCCAGTACTTC
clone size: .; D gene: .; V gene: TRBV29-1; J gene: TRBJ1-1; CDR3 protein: CSVEQGGWTEAFF; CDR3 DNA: TGCAGCGTTGAACAGGGTGGTTGGACTGAAGCTTTCTTT
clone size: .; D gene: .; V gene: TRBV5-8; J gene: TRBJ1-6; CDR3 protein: CASSLTGLTGALHF; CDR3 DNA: TGTGCCAGCAGCCTAACCGGGCTTACCGGTGCCCTCCACTTT
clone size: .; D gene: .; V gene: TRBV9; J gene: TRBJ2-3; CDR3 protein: CASSVNRDLDTQYF; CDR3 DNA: TGTGCCAGCAGCGTTAACCGGGACTTAGATACGCAGTATTTT
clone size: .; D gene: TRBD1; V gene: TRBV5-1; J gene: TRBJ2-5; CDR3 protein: CASSLATGVTGETQYF; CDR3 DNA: TGCGCCAGCAGCTTGGCGACAGGGGTTACGGGCGAGACCCAGTACTTC